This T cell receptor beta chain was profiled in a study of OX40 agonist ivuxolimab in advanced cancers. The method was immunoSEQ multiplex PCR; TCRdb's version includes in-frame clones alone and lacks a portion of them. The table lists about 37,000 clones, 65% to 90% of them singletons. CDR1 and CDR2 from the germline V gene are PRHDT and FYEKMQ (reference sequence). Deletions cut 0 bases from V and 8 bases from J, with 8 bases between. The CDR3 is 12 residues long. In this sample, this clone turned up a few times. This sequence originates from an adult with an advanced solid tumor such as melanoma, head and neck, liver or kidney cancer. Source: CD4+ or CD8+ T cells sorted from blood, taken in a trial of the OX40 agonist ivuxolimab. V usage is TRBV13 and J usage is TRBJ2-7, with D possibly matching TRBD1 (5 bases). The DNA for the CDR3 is TGTGCCAGCAGCTTAGGACAGGAAAAGCAGTACTTC. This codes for CASSLGQEKQYF. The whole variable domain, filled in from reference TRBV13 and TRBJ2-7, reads AAGVIQSPRHLIKEKRETATLKCYPIPRHDTVYWYQQGPGQDPQFLISFYEKMQSDKGSIPDRFSAQQFSDYHSELNMSSLELGDSALYFCASSLGQEKQYFGPGTRLTVT.